One and the same sample provided the 10 T cell receptor beta chains below, sequenced in a study of T cell responses to AZD1222 COVID-19 vaccine. Clones were sequenced by immunoSEQ multiplex PCR, and TCRdb holds only the in-frame ones, with some missing. The sample shows around 110,000 clones, about 92% of them seen only once. Sequencing used peripheral blood, obtained on day 0 of AZD1222 vaccination. These receptors were collected from an adult in good health.

This rearrangement joins TRBV24-1 to TRBJ1-1; TRBD1 matches 9 bases. Germline lookup yields CDR1 KGHDR and CDR2 SFDVKD. The CDR3 sequence is 12 residues long. The junction had 3 bases not matched to a gene; V was cut back by 4 bases and J by 10 bases. DNA of the CDR3: TGTGCCACCAGTGAAGACAGGGGGGGAGCTTTCTTT. Its translation: CATSEDRGGAFF.

The chain carries TRBV5-1 and TRBJ2-7; D remains ambiguous. The germline V gene encodes CDR1 SGHRS and CDR2 YFSETQ. The germline V and J ends were trimmed by 7 bases and 3 bases, with 14 bases remaining between them. This CDR3 is built from 13 residues. The CDR3, as DNA: TGCGCCAGCGGGTCAGAGATGAACTACGAGCAGTACTTC. As protein: CASGSEMNYEQYF.

This clone occurred once. The chain joins TRBV30 to TRBJ1-5; TRBD1 aligns across 7 bases. Looked up from germline, CDR1 is GTSNPN and CDR2 is SVGIG (reference sequence). This CDR3 spans 14 amino acids. Trimming took 2 bases from V and 5 from J; bases not matched to a gene: 6. The CDR3 region is CAWSRDREDQPQHF. The CDR3 DNA sequence: TGTGCCTGGAGTAGAGACAGGGAAGATCAGCCCCAGCATTTT.

V is TRBV28 and J is TRBJ2-7; D unclear. The CDR3 is 12 residues long. The germline V gene encodes CDR1 MDHEN and CDR2 SYDVKM. Trimming shortened V by 2 bases and J by 3 bases, and 5 bases separated the two germline ends. The CDR3 is CASSLTVYEQYF. The DNA of the CDR3 is TGTGCCAGCAGTTTAACAGTCTACGAGCAGTACTTC.

The rearrangement joins TRBV19 to TRBJ1-6; D unclear. Germline V lookup: CDR1 LNHDA, CDR2 SQIVND (reference sequence). The V end lost 6 bases, the J end lost 5 bases, and 17 bases lay between the germline ends. The CDR3 is made up of 16 amino acids. For the CDR3, the DNA is TGTGCCAGTAGCACGTACTTGGGAGTTCATAATTCACCCCTCCACTTT. Its translation is CASSTYLGVHNSPLHF.

V gene TRBV5-4 combines with J gene TRBJ2-7; possible D gene TRBD2, 8 bases. Germline CDR1 and CDR2: SGHNT and YYREEE (reference sequence). The CDR3 covers 15 residues. V lost 4 bases to trimming and J lost 5 bases, with 19 bases between them. The CDR3 sequence is CASSPLAGQFNEQYF. The CDR3 coding sequence is TGTGCCAGCAGCCCCTTAGCGGGACAGTTCAACGAGCAGTACTTC.

V is TRBV2 and J is TRBJ2-2, with a tentative D call TRBD1 (5 bases). Germline V gives CDR1 SNHLY, CDR2 FYNNEI. The CDR3 covers 15 residues. The V gene lost 4 bases and the J gene lost 0 bases, with 9 bases spanning the gap. The CDR3 sequence is CASSGQGANTGELFF. In DNA, the CDR3 is TGTGCCAGCAGTGGGCAGGGCGCGAACACCGGGGAGCTGTTTTTT.

Turning to this clone: Sequence at one end of the junction differs from germline and may be a read error. The chain has TRBV4-2 and TRBJ2-1; D unresolved. This CDR3 is 14 amino acids long. The germline V gene encodes CDR1 LGHNA and CDR2 YNFKEQ. CDR3 sequence (DNA): TGTGCCAGCAGCCAAGAGACTCGTTACACTGAGCAGTTCTTC. As protein: CASSQETRYTEQFF.

The chain recombines TRBV6-1 with TRBJ2-3; 12 bases map to TRBD2. This CDR3 is built from 18 residues. Germline V gene lookup returns CDR1 MNHNS and CDR2 SASEGT. J lost 0 bases, V lost 4 bases, and 8 bases had no gene match. The CDR3 here is CASSGLAGGGASTDTQYF. CDR3 in DNA: TGTGCCAGCAGTGGCCTAGCGGGAGGGGGGGCTAGCACAGATACGCAGTATTTT.

The chain combines TRBV4-1 with TRBJ2-2; D possibly corresponds to TRBD2 (6 bases). CDR1 and CDR2 (germline): MGHRA, YSYEKL. The ends were cut back, 0 bases at V and 4 bases at J, with 9 bases in the middle. CDR3 length: 15 residues. The CDR3 DNA follows: TGCGCCAGCAGCCAAGATGGGACTCCCACCGGGGAGCTGTTTTTT. Protein sequence: CASSQDGTPTGELFF.